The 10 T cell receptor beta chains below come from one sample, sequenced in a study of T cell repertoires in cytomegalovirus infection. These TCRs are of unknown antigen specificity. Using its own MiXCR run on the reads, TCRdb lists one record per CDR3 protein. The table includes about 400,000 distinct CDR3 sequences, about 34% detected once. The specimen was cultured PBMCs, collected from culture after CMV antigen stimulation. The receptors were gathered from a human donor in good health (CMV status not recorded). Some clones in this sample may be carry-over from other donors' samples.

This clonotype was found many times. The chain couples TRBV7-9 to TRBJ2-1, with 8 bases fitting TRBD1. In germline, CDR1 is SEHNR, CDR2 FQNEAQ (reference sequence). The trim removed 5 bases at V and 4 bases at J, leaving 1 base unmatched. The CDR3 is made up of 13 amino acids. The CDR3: CASSQGAYNEQFF. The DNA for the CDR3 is TGTGCCAGCAGCCAGGGGGCGTACAATGAGCAGTTCTTC.

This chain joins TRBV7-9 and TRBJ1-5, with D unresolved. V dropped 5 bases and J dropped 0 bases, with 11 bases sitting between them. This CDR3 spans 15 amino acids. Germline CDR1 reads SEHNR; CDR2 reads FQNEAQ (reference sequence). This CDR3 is CASSPRGDSNQPQHF. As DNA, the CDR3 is TGTGCCAGCAGCCCGCGAGGCGATAGCAATCAGCCCCAGCATTTT.

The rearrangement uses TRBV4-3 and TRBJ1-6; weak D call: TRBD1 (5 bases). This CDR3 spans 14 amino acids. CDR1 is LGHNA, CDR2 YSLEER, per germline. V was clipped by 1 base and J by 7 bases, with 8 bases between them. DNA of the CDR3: TGCGCCAGCAGCCAAGGGGGCATCAATTCACCCCTCCACTTT. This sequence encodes CASSQGGINSPLHF.

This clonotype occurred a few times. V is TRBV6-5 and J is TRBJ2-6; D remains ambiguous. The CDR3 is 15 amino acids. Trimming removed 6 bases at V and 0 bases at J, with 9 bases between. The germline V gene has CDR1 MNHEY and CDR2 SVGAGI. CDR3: CASRTARSGANVLTF. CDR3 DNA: TGTGCCAGCAGGACGGCTCGCTCTGGGGCCAACGTCCTGACTTTC.

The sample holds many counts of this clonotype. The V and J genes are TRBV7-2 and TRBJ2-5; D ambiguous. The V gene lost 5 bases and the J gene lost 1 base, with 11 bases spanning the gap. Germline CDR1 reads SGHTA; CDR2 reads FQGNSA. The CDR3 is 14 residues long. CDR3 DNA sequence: TGTGCCAGCAGCGAGTTGTGGGTCCAAGAGACCCAGTACTTC. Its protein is CASSELWVQETQYF. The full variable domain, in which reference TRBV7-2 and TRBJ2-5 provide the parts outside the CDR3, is GAGVSQSPSNKVTEKGKDVELRCDPISGHTALYWYRQSLGQGLEFLIYFQGNSAPDKSGLPSDRFSAERTGGSVSTLTIQRTQQEDSAVYLCASSELWVQETQYFGPGTRLLVL.

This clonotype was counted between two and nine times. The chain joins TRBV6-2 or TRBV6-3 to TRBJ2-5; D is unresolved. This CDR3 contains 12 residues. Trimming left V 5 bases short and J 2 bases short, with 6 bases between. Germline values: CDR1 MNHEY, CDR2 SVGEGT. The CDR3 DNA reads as TGTGCCAGCAGTCAACAGCAAGAGACCCAGTACTTC. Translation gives CASSQQQETQYF.

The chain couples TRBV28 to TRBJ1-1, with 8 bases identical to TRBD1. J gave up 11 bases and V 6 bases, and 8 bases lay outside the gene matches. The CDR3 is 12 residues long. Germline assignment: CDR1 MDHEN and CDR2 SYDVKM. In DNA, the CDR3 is TGTGCCAGCAGCTTGACAGGGGCCTCGGCTTTCTTT. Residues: CASSLTGASAFF.

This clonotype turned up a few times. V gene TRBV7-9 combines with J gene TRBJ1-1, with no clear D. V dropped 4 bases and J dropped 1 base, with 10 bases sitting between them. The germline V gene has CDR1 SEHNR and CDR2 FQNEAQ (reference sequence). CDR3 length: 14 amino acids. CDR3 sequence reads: CASSSSDGNTEAFF. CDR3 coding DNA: TGTGCCAGCAGCTCCTCCGACGGGAACACTGAAGCTTTCTTT. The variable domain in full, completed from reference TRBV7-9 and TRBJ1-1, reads DTGVSQNPRHKITKRGQNVTFRCDPISEHNRLYWYRQTLGQGPEFLTYFQNEAQLEKSRLLSDRFSAERPKGSFSTLEIQRTEQGDSAMYLCASSSSDGNTEAFFGQGTRLTVV.

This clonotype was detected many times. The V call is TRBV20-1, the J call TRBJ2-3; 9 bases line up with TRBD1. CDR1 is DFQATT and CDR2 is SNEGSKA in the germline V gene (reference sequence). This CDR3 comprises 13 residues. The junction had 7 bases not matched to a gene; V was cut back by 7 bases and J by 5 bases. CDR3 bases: TGCAGTGTTAAACAGGGGGCGGTAGATACGCAGTATTTT. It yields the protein CSVKQGAVDTQYF.

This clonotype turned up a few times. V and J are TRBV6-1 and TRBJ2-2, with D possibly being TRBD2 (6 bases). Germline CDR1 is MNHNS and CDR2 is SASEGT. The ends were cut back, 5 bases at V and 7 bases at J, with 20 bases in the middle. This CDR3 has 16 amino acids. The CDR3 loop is CASSPARREESGELFF. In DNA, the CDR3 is TGTGCCAGCAGTCCCGCCAGGAGGGAGGAGAGCGGGGAGCTGTTTTTT.